Reported below is one TCR beta chain. Clones were read by immunoSEQ multiplex PCR, and TCRdb kept only the in-frame ones, dropping some. In the table there are about 87,000 clones, 80% to 95% of which are singletons. The data originate from a study of T cell changes during pregnancy in multiple sclerosis. V was shortened by 5 bases and J by 0 bases, with 11 bases between the two germline ends. The germline gives CDR1 SGHVS, CDR2 FQNEAQ. The CDR3 has 14 residues. This sequence originates from a female donor in good health, enrolled as a control in a pregnancy study. The chain uses TRBV7-8 and TRBJ2-7; the D gene is possibly TRBD1 (6 bases). This sample comprised peripheral blood, obtained in the third trimester of pregnancy. CDR3 loop: CASSSKDSSYEQYF. As DNA, the CDR3 is TGTGCCAGCAGCAGCAAGGACAGCTCCTACGAGCAGTACTTC.